This T cell receptor beta chain was documented in a study of control samples from healthy donors and cancer patients. V lost 2 bases to trimming and J lost 8 bases; unmatched junction nucleotides: 2. The CDR3 totals 15 residues. Germline loops: CDR1 MNHEY, CDR2 SVGEGT. Sequenced by immunoSEQ multiplex PCR; TCRdb stores in-frame clones only, minus some. Of over 85,000 clones listed, more than 80% were seen once; the top ten hold approximately 1.5%. Sample: blood. This chain connects TRBV6-2 or TRBV6-3 to TRBJ2-1, with TRBD2 identical over 14 bases. The TCR was taken from a woman under 40 in good health. The CDR3 region has the DNA TGTGCCAGCAGTTACGGACTAGCGGGAGGCTATGAGCAGTTCTTC. It codes for CASSYGLAGGYEQFF.